This TCR beta chain was documented in a study of blood T cell repertoires in COVID-19 (dated by TCRdb to about 2020). Regarding the study in general: Samples from collaborators originated in the United States, Italy and Spain and spanned both the acute and convalescent phases of COVID-19. The material from the prospective study consisted of cDNA or gDNA derived from T cells, B-cell-depleted T cells, or PBMCs. The dataset comprised deeply sampled blood TCRbeta repertoires from subjects exposed to, actively infected with, or recovered from COVID-19. The repertoires were made available in a free public database intended to serve as a resource for research on the immune response to SARS-CoV-2. Samples were obtained from the ongoing ImmuneRACE study (first 160 participants) and from over 1,000 subjects provided by 6 global collaborators. Nearly every sample came with metadata listing a de-identified subject ID, COVID-19 status, age in years and sex. Where available, HLA class I and class II types were taken from metadata supplied by the sample provider and were not determined by assay-based typing. General conclusions and limits of the study: The quantity of clinical and demographic metadata differed by source and by participant and was supplied without curation.

Whole blood was collected in K2EDTA tubes by collaborating institutions according to the institutions' own protocols. For TCRbeta analysis, collaborators shipped samples as frozen whole blood, isolated PBMCs, or DNA extracted from either of those sample types. TCRbeta CDR3 regions were amplified from genomic DNA using the immunoSEQ Assay, a bias-controlled multiplex PCR. In the original analysis: The number of nucleated cells in each sample was estimated from the amplification of reference gene primers within the assay. To quantify the absolute abundance of each unique TCRbeta CDR3 rearrangement, sequence reads were collapsed and filtered. For each sample, productive Simpson clonality was calculated as the square root of Simpson's diversity index across productive rearrangements. The table comes from immuneACCESS by way of TCRdb, which keeps in-frame sequences with V and J called. Part of the clones is missing from these tables; in studies checked, under half for an unresolved V gene and the rest for unknown reasons. That table supplies the V and J calls and clone size; D and trimming were determined from the DNA. The table for this sample lists about 200,000 clones; approximately 80% of them were counted only once. The biggest ten clones account for 20% of the sample.

Taken from cysteine to phenylalanine, the CDR3 has 11 residues. Only the CDR3 DNA stays, 33 bases, in frame from base 1. As encoded in the germline V gene (reference sequence), CDR1 is DFQATT while CDR2 is SNEGSKA. The germline ends are 6 bases apart after V is trimmed by 6 bases and J by 4 bases. A word on this clone: The antigen it recognizes is unknown. The sample holds no much larger clone one base away, and base qualities are not on file.

Input material: peripheral blood. The receptor was derived from a human donor in a cohort sampled during active COVID-19. The rearrangement joined TRBV20-1 to TRBJ1-4, with no confidently assigned D gene. This receptor has the CDR3 CSAEFNEKLFF. The bases are TGCAGTGCGGAGTTTAATGAAAAACTGTTTTTT.